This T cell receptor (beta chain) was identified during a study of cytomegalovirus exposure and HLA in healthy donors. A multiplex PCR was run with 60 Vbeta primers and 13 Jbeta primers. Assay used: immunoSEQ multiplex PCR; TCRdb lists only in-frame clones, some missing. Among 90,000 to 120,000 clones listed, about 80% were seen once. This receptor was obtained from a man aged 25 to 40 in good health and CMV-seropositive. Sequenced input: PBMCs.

The CDR3 sequence is CASSTGGNYGYTF. The CDR3 DNA is TGTGCCAGTAGCACAGGGGGTAACTATGGCTACACCTTC. J is TRBJ1-2 and V is TRBV19; 8 positions agree with TRBD1. The V gene end was trimmed by 6 bases and the J gene end by 1 base; junction bases not matched to a gene: 1. The germline gives CDR1 LNHDA, CDR2 SQIVND (reference sequence). The CDR3 contains 13 residues.